This TCR beta chain was identified during a study of response to subunit inactivated influenza vaccine. Germline assignment: CDR1 SGHRS and CDR2 YFSETQ. The CDR3 length is 14 residues. Unmatched junction bases numbered 2, after V lost 5 bases and J lost 2 bases. Each CDR3 protein gets one entry after TCRdb re-called the RT-PCR reads with MiXCR. The repertoire holds about 190,000 distinct CDR3 sequences, with about 15% as singletons. Study-wide results and caveats: With each seasonal influenza vaccination, the authors suggested, few new T cells are recruited.

This clonotype has only a few counts. No antigen is known for it. The origin of this receptor is a man aged 45-65 years who received an inactivated influenza vaccine. The sample consisted of CD8+ T cells sorted from PBMCs, taken 5 days after vaccination. The chain is built from TRBV5-1 and TRBJ2-7; 12 nucleotides agree with TRBD2. CDR3 in DNA: TGCGCCAGCAGTTGGACTAGCGGGGCCTACGAGCAGTACTTC. Protein sequence: CASSWTSGAYEQYF.